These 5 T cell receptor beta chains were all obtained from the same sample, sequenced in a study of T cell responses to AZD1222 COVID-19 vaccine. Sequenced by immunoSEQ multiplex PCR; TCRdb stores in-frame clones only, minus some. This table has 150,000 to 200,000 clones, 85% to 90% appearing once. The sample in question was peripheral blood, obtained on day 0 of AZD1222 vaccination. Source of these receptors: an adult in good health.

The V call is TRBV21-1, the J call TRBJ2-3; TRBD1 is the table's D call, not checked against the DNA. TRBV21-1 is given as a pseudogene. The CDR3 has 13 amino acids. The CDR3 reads CATDRPLTDTQYF. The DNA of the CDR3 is TGTGCCACCGACAGGCCACTCACAGATACGCAGTATTTT.

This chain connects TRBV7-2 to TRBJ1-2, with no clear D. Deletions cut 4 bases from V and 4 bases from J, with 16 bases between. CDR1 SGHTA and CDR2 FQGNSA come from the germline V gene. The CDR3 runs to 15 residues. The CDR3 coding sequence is TGTGCCAGCAGCTCAGTCCCACAGCGCTCCTATGGCTACACCTTC. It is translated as CASSSVPQRSYGYTF.

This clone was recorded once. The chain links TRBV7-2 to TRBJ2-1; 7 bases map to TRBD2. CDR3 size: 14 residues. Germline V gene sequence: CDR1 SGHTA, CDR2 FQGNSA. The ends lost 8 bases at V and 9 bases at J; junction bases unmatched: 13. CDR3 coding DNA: TGTGCCAGCCTCACGTGGGGGGGTTTGGGTGAGCAGTTCTTC. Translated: CASLTWGGLGEQFF. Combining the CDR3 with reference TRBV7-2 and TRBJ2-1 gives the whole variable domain GAGVSQSPSNKVTEKGKDVELRCDPISGHTALYWYRQSLGQGLEFLIYFQGNSAPDKSGLPSDRFSAERTGGSVSTLTIQRTQQEDSAVYLCASLTWGGLGEQFFGPGTRLTVL.

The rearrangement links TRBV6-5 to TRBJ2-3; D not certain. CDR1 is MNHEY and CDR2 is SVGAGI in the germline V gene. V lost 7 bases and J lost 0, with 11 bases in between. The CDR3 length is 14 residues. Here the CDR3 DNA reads TGTGCCAGCATCGTGGCCCCTAGCACAGATACGCAGTATTTT. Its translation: CASIVAPSTDTQYF.

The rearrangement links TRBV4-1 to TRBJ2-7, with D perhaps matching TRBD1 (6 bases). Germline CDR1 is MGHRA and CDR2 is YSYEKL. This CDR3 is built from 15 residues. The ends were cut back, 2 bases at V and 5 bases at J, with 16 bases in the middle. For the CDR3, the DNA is TGCGCCAGCAGCCAACTGACCACAGGGTCCCACGAGCAGTACTTC. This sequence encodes CASSQLTTGSHEQYF.